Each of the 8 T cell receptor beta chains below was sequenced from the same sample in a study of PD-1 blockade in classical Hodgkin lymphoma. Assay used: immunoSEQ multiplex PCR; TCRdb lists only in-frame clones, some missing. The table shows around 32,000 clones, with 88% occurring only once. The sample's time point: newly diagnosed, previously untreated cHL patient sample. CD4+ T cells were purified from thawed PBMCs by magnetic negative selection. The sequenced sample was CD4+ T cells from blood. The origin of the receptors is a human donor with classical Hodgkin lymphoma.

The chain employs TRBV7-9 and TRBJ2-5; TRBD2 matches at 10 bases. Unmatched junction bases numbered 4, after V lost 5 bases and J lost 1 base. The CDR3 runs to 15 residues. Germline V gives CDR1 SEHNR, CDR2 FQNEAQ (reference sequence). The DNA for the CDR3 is TGTGCCAGCAGCGTCCGGACTAGCGGCCAAGAGACCCAGTACTTC. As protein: CASSVRTSGQETQYF.

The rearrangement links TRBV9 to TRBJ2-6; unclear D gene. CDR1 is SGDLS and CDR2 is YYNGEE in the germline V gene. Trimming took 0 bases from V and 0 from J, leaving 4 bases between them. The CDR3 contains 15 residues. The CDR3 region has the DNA TGTGCCAGCAGCGTAGACCACTCTGGGGCCAACGTCCTGACTTTC. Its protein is CASSVDHSGANVLTF.

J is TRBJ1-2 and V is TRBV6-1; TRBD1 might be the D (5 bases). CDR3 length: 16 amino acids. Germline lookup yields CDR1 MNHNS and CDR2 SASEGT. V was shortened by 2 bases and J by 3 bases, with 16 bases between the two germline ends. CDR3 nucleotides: TGTGCCAGCAGTGAACGGGGCCGTGCCCAGGACTATGGCTACACCTTC. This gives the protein CASSERGRAQDYGYTF.

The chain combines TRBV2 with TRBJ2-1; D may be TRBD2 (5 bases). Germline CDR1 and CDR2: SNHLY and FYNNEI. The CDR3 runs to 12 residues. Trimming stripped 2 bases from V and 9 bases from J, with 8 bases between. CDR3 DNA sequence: TGTGCCAGCAGTGAATTAGCGCCTGAGCAGTTCTTC. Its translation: CASSELAPEQFF.

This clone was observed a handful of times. CDR3 DNA: TGCGCCAGCAGCACCGGGACATCTGGAAACACCATATATTTT. It encodes CASSTGTSGNTIYF. V and J are TRBV10-1 and TRBJ1-3; the D gene is possibly TRBD1 (6 bases). Germline values: CDR1 WNHNN, CDR2 SYGVQD (reference sequence). The CDR3 spans 14 residues. The V gene lost 6 bases and the J gene lost 1 base, with 10 bases spanning the gap.

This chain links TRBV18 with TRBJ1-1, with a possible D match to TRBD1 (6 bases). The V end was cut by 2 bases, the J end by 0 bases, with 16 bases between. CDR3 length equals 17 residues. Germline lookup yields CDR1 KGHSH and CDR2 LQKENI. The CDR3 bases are TGTGCCAGCTCACCAAAGGACAGTCTTATCATGAACACTGAAGCTTTCTTT. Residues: CASSPKDSLIMNTEAFF.

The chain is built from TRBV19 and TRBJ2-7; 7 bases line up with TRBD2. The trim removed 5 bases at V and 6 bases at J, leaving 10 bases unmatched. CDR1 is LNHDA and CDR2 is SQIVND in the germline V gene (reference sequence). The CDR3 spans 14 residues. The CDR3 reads CASSRSGGSFEQYF. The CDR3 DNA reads TGTGCCAGTAGTCGGTCAGGCGGGAGTTTCGAGCAGTACTTC.

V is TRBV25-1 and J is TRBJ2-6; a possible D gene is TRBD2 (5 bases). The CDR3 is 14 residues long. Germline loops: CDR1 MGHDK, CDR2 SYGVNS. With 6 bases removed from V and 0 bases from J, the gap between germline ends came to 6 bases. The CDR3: CASRGSSGANVLTF. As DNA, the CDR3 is TGTGCCAGCAGAGGGAGCTCTGGGGCCAACGTCCTGACTTTC.